Included here is one T cell receptor beta chain sequence, with context. This record belongs to a study of blood T cell repertoires in COVID-19. The authors' processing: Estimation of nucleated cell counts relied on the amplification of reference gene primers. Clones were read by immunoSEQ multiplex PCR, and TCRdb kept only the in-frame ones, dropping some. The DNA was the basis for D and trimming; V, J and clone size are from that table. The repertoire has about 94,000 clones, roughly 84% of them found once; the top ten carry 4.5% to 5.5%. This CDR3 region has 14 residues. Germline CDR1 reads LNHNV; CDR2 reads YYDKDF (reference sequence). Trimming left V 4 bases short and J 1 base short, with 10 bases between.

This chain links TRBV15 with TRBJ2-5, with TRBD1 as a possible D gene (5 bases). The sample taken for sequencing was peripheral blood. This clonotype originated in a woman of 80 years or more with acute or convalescent COVID-19. CDR3 amino acids: CATSKGAGQETQYF. The CDR3 DNA is TGTGCCACCAGCAAAGGGGCAGGCCAAGAGACCCAGTACTTC.